One sample yielded the 17 T cell receptor beta chains listed below, sequenced in a study of CD8 T cells in Susac syndrome. RNA amounts of roughly 0.45 to 1 ug underwent reverse transcription with random hexamers. From the immunoSEQ multiplex PCR reads, TCRdb called clonotypes with MiXCR, one entry per CDR3 protein. The data contain fewer than 350,000 distinct CDR3 sequences, about nine tenths of them singletons. What was sequenced was CD8+ T cells from PBMCs. All receptors derive from a human donor with multiple sclerosis.

The table lists this clonotype with a count of one. The chain has TRBV6-4 and TRBJ1-1; D perhaps matches TRBD1 (5 bases). V was cut by 2 bases and J by 8 bases, with 18 bases left in between. This CDR3 spans 15 amino acids. Germline V gene sequence: CDR1 MRHNA, CDR2 SNTAGT. As DNA, the CDR3 is TGTGCCAGCAGTGACCGGTCCTACTCGTGGGGGGAAGCTTTCTTT. Its protein product is CASSDRSYSWGEAFF.

The chain uses TRBV6-2 or TRBV6-3 and TRBJ2-1, with D possibly matching TRBD2 (5 bases). Trimming took off 0 bases at V and 0 bases at J, with 15 bases between the two ends. CDR1 is MNHEY and CDR2 is SVGEGT in the germline V gene. CDR3 length: 18 amino acids. The CDR3 DNA is TGTGCCAGCAGTTACTCGTGGCTAGCACAAACCTCCTACAATGAGCAGTTCTTC. This encodes CASSYSWLAQTSYNEQFF.

This clonotype occurred once. The chain combines TRBV9 with TRBJ2-2; 7 positions match TRBD1. J lost 7 bases, V lost 4 bases, and 4 bases had no gene match. Germline V gene lookup returns CDR1 SGDLS and CDR2 YYNGEE. This CDR3 contains 13 residues. The DNA for the CDR3 is TGTGCCAGCAGCACCCGACAGGGCGGGGAGCTGTTTTTT. It encodes CASSTRQGGELFF. The complete variable domain, with remaining parts taken from reference TRBV9 and TRBJ2-2, reads DSGVTQTPKHLITATGQRVTLRCSPRSGDLSVYWYQQSLDQGLQFLIQYYNGEERAKGNILERFSAQQFPDLHSELNLSSLELGDSALYFCASSTRQGGELFFGEGSRLTVL.

The chain has TRBV27 and TRBJ1-1; D unclear. Germline CDR1 MNHEY, CDR2 SMNVEV (reference sequence). The CDR3 length is 15 residues. V shed 0 bases and J shed 5 bases, with 13 bases lying between them. CDR3 amino acids: CASSLSKALGTEAFF. DNA of the CDR3: TGTGCCAGCAGTTTATCCAAGGCATTGGGGACTGAAGCTTTCTTT.

The chain uses TRBV4-3 and TRBJ1-1; 8 nucleotides agree with TRBD1. The V and J ends lost 0 bases and 4 bases, in that order; junction bases with no gene match: 1. The length of the CDR3 is 14 residues. CDR1 LGHNA and CDR2 YSLEER come from the germline V gene. The CDR3 protein is CASSQDRGPTEAFF. CDR3 coding DNA: TGCGCCAGCAGCCAAGACAGGGGGCCCACTGAAGCTTTCTTT.

The V call is TRBV20-1, the J call TRBJ2-5; 11 bases line up with TRBD2. The CDR3 contains 15 residues. The germline CDR1 and CDR2 sequences are DFQATT and SNEGSKA (reference sequence). J lost 3 bases, V lost 5 bases, and 8 bases had no gene match. The CDR3: CSARSTTSGKETQYF. Written as DNA, the CDR3 is TGCAGTGCTCGATCTACGACTAGCGGGAAAGAGACCCAGTACTTC.

The CDR3 region is CSVDLAGSYNEQFF. In DNA form, the CDR3 reads TGCAGCGTTGACCTAGCGGGTTCCTACAATGAGCAGTTCTTC. The genes are TRBV29-1 and TRBJ2-1, with 8 nucleotides matching TRBD2. The ends lost 3 bases at V and 1 base at J; junction bases unmatched: 2. CDR1 and CDR2 from the germline V gene are SQVTM and ANQGSEA. This CDR3 is 14 amino acids long.

The chain uses TRBV2 and TRBJ2-2, with 8 bases matching TRBD2. Germline trimming cut 3 bases from V and 5 bases from J; bases unmatched to any gene: 8. This CDR3 region has 16 residues. Germline CDR1 is SNHLY and CDR2 is FYNNEI. CDR3 region: CASSDRGVAGTGELFF. In nucleotides, the CDR3 is TGTGCCAGCAGTGACCGTGGGGTAGCGGGAACCGGGGAGCTGTTTTTT. The entire variable domain, with the rest obtained from reference TRBV2 and TRBJ2-2, is as follows: EPEVTQTPSHQVTQMGQEVILRCVPISNHLYFYWYRQILGQKVEFLVSFYNNEISEKSEIFDDQFSVERPDGSNFTLKIRSTKLEDSAMYFCASSDRGVAGTGELFFGEGSRLTVL.

In its sample, this clonotype was seen a few times. The rearrangement joins TRBV7-9 to TRBJ2-4; TRBD1 is a possible D gene (6 bases). Germline V CDR1 and CDR2: SEHNR, FQNEAQ (reference sequence). Trimming removed 8 bases from V and 7 bases from J, with 12 bases in between. The CDR3 contains 12 residues. The CDR3 nucleotides are TGTGCCAGCCGAGACCAGGGGAACATTCAGTACTTC. Its protein product is CASRDQGNIQYF.

The J gene is TRBJ1-1, the V gene TRBV10-3; 10 bases line up with TRBD1. The ends lost 4 bases at V and 7 bases at J; junction bases unmatched: 6. Germline CDR1 and CDR2: ENHRY and SYGVKD. The CDR3 contains 14 residues. CDR3 residues: CAISVGTGVIEAFF. CDR3 nucleotide sequence: TGTGCCATCAGTGTCGGGACAGGGGTAATTGAAGCTTTCTTT.

The chain links TRBV30 to TRBJ1-1; D call uncertain. V was clipped by 8 bases and J by 10 bases, with 20 bases between them. CDR1 and CDR2 (germline): GTSNPN, SVGIG (reference sequence). This CDR3 is built from 12 residues. In DNA form, the CDR3 reads TGTGCCCTCCAGGCGGTTTTTGAGCGAGCTTTCTTT. Encoded protein: CALQAVFERAFF.

This rearrangement joins TRBV29-1 to TRBJ2-2, with a possible D match to TRBD1 (5 bases). V lost 8 bases, J lost 4 bases, and 11 bases lay in between. In germline, CDR1 is SQVTM, CDR2 ANQGSEA. CDR3 length: 12 amino acids. The CDR3 spells CSLLGVTGELFF. Here the CDR3 DNA reads TGCAGCCTGTTAGGGGTCACCGGGGAGCTGTTTTTT.

This clonotype showed up just once. The rearrangement links TRBV7-2 to TRBJ1-2; 9 bases match TRBD1. The germline gives CDR1 SGHTA, CDR2 FQGNSA. With 5 bases clipped from V and 4 bases from J, the junction kept 8 bases outside the gene matches. The length of the CDR3 is 15 residues. DNA for the CDR3: TGTGCCAGCAGCCTACCCGACAGGGGGGGCTATGGCTACACCTTC. Translation gives CASSLPDRGGYGYTF. The whole variable domain, filled in from reference TRBV7-2 and TRBJ1-2, reads GAGVSQSPSNKVTEKGKDVELRCDPISGHTALYWYRQSLGQGLEFLIYFQGNSAPDKSGLPSDRFSAERTGGSVSTLTIQRTQQEDSAVYLCASSLPDRGGYGYTFGSGTRLTVV.

J is TRBJ1-1 and V is TRBV29-1, with D hard to call. The CDR3 totals 11 residues. Germline values: CDR1 SQVTM, CDR2 ANQGSEA. Trimming took 7 bases from V and 2 from J, leaving 8 bases between them. The CDR3, as DNA: TGCAGCGACGCAGATAACACTGAAGCTTTCTTT. Its protein is CSDADNTEAFF.

The sample holds one count of this clonotype. J is TRBJ1-6 and V is TRBV28, with 7 bases identical to TRBD1. Trimming removed 6 bases from V and 7 bases from J; junction bases left unmatched: 6. Germline V gene lookup returns CDR1 MDHEN and CDR2 SYDVKM. CDR3 size: 14 residues. The CDR3 loop is CASSPDRENSPLHF. CDR3 DNA sequence: TGTGCCAGCAGCCCTGACAGGGAAAATTCACCCCTCCACTTT.

The chain employs TRBV19 and TRBJ2-1; 10 bases are a match to TRBD2. CDR1 is LNHDA, CDR2 SQIVND, per germline (reference sequence). The CDR3 is made up of 16 amino acids. V lost 1 base and J lost 4; bases outside the gene matches: 4. This chain's CDR3 is CASSIGETSGYNEQFF. In DNA, the CDR3 is TGTGCCAGTAGTATAGGGGAGACTAGCGGGTACAATGAGCAGTTCTTC.

The rearrangement uses TRBV9 and TRBJ2-2; D perhaps matches TRBD2 (6 bases). V lost 4 bases and J 1 base, leaving 11 bases between the germline ends. The CDR3 length is 15 residues. CDR1 is SGDLS, CDR2 YYNGEE, per germline. In nucleotides, the CDR3 is TGTGCCAGCAGCCAGGGAGGTCGGAACACCGGGGAGCTGTTTTTT. This gives the protein CASSQGGRNTGELFF.